Shown below are 4 T cell receptor beta chains from a single sample sequenced in a study of technical replicates of blood from a few donors. Profiling relied on immunoSEQ multiplex PCR, and the TCRdb table lists in-frame clones only, not all of them. The repertoire includes 75,000 to 100,000 clones, approximately 94% of them detected once, and roughly 0.23% sits in the top ten. Sequenced material: T cells isolated from PBMCs. These receptors all come from a human donor in good health.

The genes are TRBV6-1 and TRBJ2-3, with 7 bases that match TRBD1. After removal of 2 bases from V and 5 bases from J, the junction contained 7 bases not matched to a gene. CDR1 and CDR2 (germline): MNHNS, SASEGT. The CDR3 has 15 amino acids. The CDR3, as DNA: TGTGCCAGCAGTGAAAAGGGGGCTGGTGGAGATACGCAGTATTTT. Its translation is CASSEKGAGGDTQYF.

The chain carries TRBV11-3 and TRBJ1-2; D is possibly TRBD1 (6 bases). Germline values: CDR1 SGHNT, CDR2 YENEEA. The CDR3 loop spans 13 amino acids. V lost 5 bases and J lost 2, with 9 bases in between. The CDR3 region has the DNA TGTGCCAGCAGCCGAGGACAGAACTATGGCTACACCTTC. This gives the protein CASSRGQNYGYTF.

The J gene is TRBJ2-7, the V gene TRBV5-1; 8 nucleotides agree with TRBD1. This CDR3 comprises 14 residues. The J segment lost 2 bases and the V segment lost 4 bases, leaving 5 bases of the junction unmatched. Germline CDR1 reads SGHRS; CDR2 reads YFSETQ. The DNA of the CDR3 is TGCGCCAGCAGCGCCAGACAGGGGCCCTACGAGCAGTACTTC. Residues: CASSARQGPYEQYF.

The chain is built from TRBV30 and TRBJ2-5, with 8 bases fitting TRBD2. The CDR3 consists of 15 residues. Trimming cost V 0 bases and J 1 base; bases outside gene matches: 4. Germline CDR1 GTSNPN, CDR2 SVGIG (reference sequence). The CDR3 loop reads CAWSVTGTSQETQYF. CDR3 DNA sequence: TGTGCCTGGAGTGTTACCGGGACTAGCCAAGAGACCCAGTACTTC. The entire variable domain, with the rest obtained from reference TRBV30 and TRBJ2-5, is as follows: SQTIHQWPATLVQPVGSPLSLECTVEGTSNPNLYWYRQAAGRGLQLLFYSVGIGQISSEVPQNLSASRPQDRQFILSSKKLLLSDSGFYLCAWSVTGTSQETQYFGPGTRLLVL.